These 2 T cell receptor beta chains share one sample of origin, sequenced in a study of T cells in localized non-small cell lung cancer. The repertoire was sequenced with immunoSEQ multiplex PCR; TCRdb's copy has only in-frame clones and lacks some. The sample gives 6,000 to 7,000 clones, approximately 43% of which show up once; less than 5% is in the top ten. The sample in question was lymph node tissue, obtained before any cancer treatment. Receptors were obtained from a man aged 40 to 70 with stage I lung adenocarcinoma.

This chain connects TRBV6-8 to TRBJ2-7; D gene uncertain. Trimming removed 6 bases from V and 0 bases from J, with 9 bases in between. The CDR3 loop spans 13 amino acids. The germline V gene encodes CDR1 MNHGY and CDR2 SAAAGT. This chain's CDR3 is CASRPVASYEQYF. DNA of the CDR3: TGTGCCAGCAGGCCCGTCGCCTCCTACGAGCAGTACTTC.

J is TRBJ1-2 and V is TRBV14; D is ambiguous. The CDR3 is 15 residues long. From germline, CDR1 is SGHDN and CDR2 FVKESK. V shed 4 bases and J shed 0 bases, with 12 bases lying between them. CDR3 DNA sequence: TGTGCCAGCAGCCCTCTGAGGACGTCTAACTATGGCTACACCTTC. Encoded protein: CASSPLRTSNYGYTF.